The following is a T cell receptor beta chain sequence with its context. This specimen belongs to a study of glioma-infiltrating T cells after dendritic cell vaccination. The time point here: after dendritic cell vaccination, including at tumor progression/relapse. Germline V gives CDR1 SGDLS, CDR2 YYNGEE. This CDR3 has 15 residues. The V gene end was trimmed by 0 bases and the J gene end by 7 bases; junction bases not matched to a gene: 7. Repertoires were generated with immunoSEQ multiplex PCR, while TCRdb's copy carries only in-frame clones and drops some. The repertoire has around 60,000 clones, around nine tenths of them found once; the top ten carry 11%.

The receptor's source is a human donor with glioblastoma. The material sequenced was blood, taken after dendritic cell vaccination. The V gene is TRBV9, the J gene TRBJ1-2, with TRBD1 matching 9 bases. CDR3 sequence reads: CASSVEGQGLSGYTF. In nucleotides, the CDR3 is TGTGCCAGCAGCGTAGAAGGACAGGGGTTGTCTGGCTACACCTTC.